The 10 T cell receptor beta chains below all came from one sample that was sequenced in a study of T cell repertoires in cytomegalovirus infection (dated by TCRdb to the late 2010s). Sequencing instrument: Illumina HiSeq 1500. The public sequencing data were trimmed at Q25 with fastp and processed into clonotypes with MiXCR by TCRdb, which kept only in-frame beta chains. For every CDR3 protein sequence, its rows merge into one entry that carries the most common genes and DNA. This sample holds around 230,000 distinct CDR3 sequences; about 40% were observed only once. The top ten constitute approximately 59% of the sample. The sample's treatment or condition label, in plain terms: in vitro stimulation with specific CMV peptide epitopes to enrich CMV-specific T cells. These TCRs' antigens remain unknown. This specimen consisted of CD8+ T cells from cultured PBMCs, obtained from culture after CMV antigen stimulation. The receptor source for this set is a human donor in good health (CMV status not recorded). Some clones in this sample may be carry-over from other donors' samples.

V gene TRBV10-3 combines with J gene TRBJ2-1, with D unresolved. The CDR3 extends over 13 amino acids. In germline, CDR1 is ENHRY, CDR2 SYGVKD. V lost 4 bases and J lost 4, with 8 bases in between. The CDR3 here is CAISAIKYNEQFF. The CDR3 DNA reads as TGTGCCATCAGTGCCATTAAGTACAATGAGCAGTTCTTC.

The chain has TRBV2 and TRBJ2-1, with D maybe TRBD2 (5 bases). Trimming took off 2 bases at V and 9 bases at J, with 11 bases between the two ends. The CDR3 consists of 13 residues. Germline CDR1 reads SNHLY; CDR2 reads FYNNEI. The CDR3 sequence is CASSERGGREQFF. CDR3 DNA: TGTGCCAGCAGTGAACGCGGAGGTCGTGAGCAGTTCTTC.

This rearrangement joins TRBV7-8 to TRBJ2-1; 10 bases line up with TRBD2. Trimming took 4 bases from V and 10 from J; bases not matched to a gene: 10. The CDR3 sequence is 15 residues long. The V gene's germline CDR1 is SGHVS and CDR2 FQNEAQ. The CDR3 DNA reads TGTGCCAGCAGCTCCCAGCGGGGGGGCCAGTGGGAGCAGTTCTTC. Protein: CASSSQRGGQWEQFF.

This clonotype was recorded a few times. The chain carries TRBV6-5 and TRBJ2-7; D possibly corresponds to TRBD1 (6 bases). The CDR3 is made up of 14 amino acids. The germline CDR1 and CDR2 sequences are MNHEY and SVGAGI. The V and J ends lost 4 bases and 3 bases respectively, with 13 bases between them. The CDR3 DNA reads as TGTGCCAGCAGTTCACGGGACAAGCACTACGAGCAGTACTTC. This codes for CASSSRDKHYEQYF.

J is TRBJ2-1 and V is TRBV10-3; D perhaps matches TRBD2 (7 bases). Trimming removed 5 bases at V and 9 bases at J, with 17 bases between. This CDR3 spans 14 amino acids. CDR1 is ENHRY, CDR2 SYGVKD, per germline. CDR3 protein: CAISPGGTRIEQFF. CDR3 DNA: TGTGCCATCAGTCCGGGGGGCACACGCATTGAGCAGTTCTTC.

The rearrangement uses TRBV7-8 and TRBJ2-3; TRBD2 agrees at 8 bases. The CDR3 runs 17 residues. J was trimmed by 0 bases and V by 3 bases; bases with no gene match: 8. Germline V gives CDR1 SGHVS, CDR2 FQNEAQ. The CDR3 is CASSFGRGDLSTDTQYF. CDR3 in DNA: TGTGCCAGCAGCTTTGGGCGGGGGGACCTGAGCACAGATACGCAGTATTTT.

The chain uses TRBV6-6 and TRBJ2-2; D remains ambiguous. The CDR3 is made up of 12 amino acids. Looked up from germline, CDR1 is MNHNY and CDR2 is SVGAGI (reference sequence). Trimming took 10 bases from V and 3 from J, leaving 9 bases between them. CDR3 DNA sequence: TGTGCCACATGGCAATACACCGGGGAGCTGTTTTTT. It is translated as CATWQYTGELFF.

J is TRBJ1-1 and V is TRBV27; TRBD1 is a possible D gene (6 bases). CDR3 length: 17 residues. Trimming pared 5 bases from V and 5 bases from J, leaving 24 bases between. Germline CDR1 MNHEY, CDR2 SMNVEV (reference sequence). The DNA for the CDR3 is TGTGCCAGCAGTCCTATTTGGGGGGACATGGGGCTGACTGAAGCTTTCTTT. Translation gives CASSPIWGDMGLTEAFF.

The V call is TRBV27, the J call TRBJ1-2; perhaps TRBD1 as D (6 bases). Per germline, CDR1 MNHEY and CDR2 SMNVEV (reference sequence). The V end lost 5 bases, the J end lost 6 bases, and 22 bases lay between the germline ends. This CDR3 is built from 16 residues. The CDR3 coding sequence is TGTGCCAGCAGTACCTCCACCTCACAGGGAGGGGATGGCTACACCTTC. Amino acid sequence: CASSTSTSQGGDGYTF.

This clonotype was observed a few times. The chain is built from TRBV11-2 and TRBJ1-1, with D unclear. Per the germline V gene, CDR1 is SGHAT and CDR2 is FQNNGV. Trimming stripped 3 bases from V and 0 bases from J, with 8 bases between. This CDR3 comprises 14 residues. The CDR3 spells CASSLELMNTEAFF. The DNA for the CDR3 is TGTGCCAGCAGCTTGGAACTGATGAACACTGAAGCTTTCTTT.